This T cell receptor (beta chain) was retrieved from a study of T cell responses to AZD1222 COVID-19 vaccine. As for this clone: Antigen unknown.

Some clones are missing from TCRdb's copy, which holds only in-frame ones; the method was immunoSEQ multiplex PCR. The sample lists 130,000 or so clones; 75% to 95% were seen once. Overall study findings and caveats: Researchers report vaccine-associated CD4 TCRs spanning spike, with dominance at 160-218 and 743-854.

The J segment lost 1 base and the V segment lost 4 bases, leaving 6 bases of the junction unmatched. CDR3 length: 15 amino acids. In germline, CDR1 is SGHDN, CDR2 FVKESK. Sequences were derived from peripheral blood, sampled on day 0 of AZD1222 vaccination. The clonotype comes from an adult in good health. This chain joins TRBV14 and TRBJ1-1, with 7 bases lining up with TRBD1. The CDR3 DNA sequence: TGTGCCAGCAGCCCCGAACAGGGGACGAACACTGAAGCTTTCTTT. Translating gives CASSPEQGTNTEAFF.